This TCR beta chain comes out of a study of technical replicates of blood from several donors. Generated by immunoSEQ multiplex PCR, the TCRdb table keeps only in-frame clones and is missing some. The table lists 75,000 to 90,000 clones, roughly 93% of them singletons. V was cut by 2 bases and J by 5 bases, with 8 bases left in between. The CDR3 consists of 13 residues. Germline V lookup: CDR1 SGHNT, CDR2 YENEEA. This clone was observed a single time. The source is a human donor in good health. This rearrangement joins TRBV11-3 to TRBJ2-3; D is uncertain. Material for sequencing was T cells isolated from PBMCs. The CDR3 here is CASSLSGEDTQYF. Here the CDR3 DNA reads TGTGCCAGCAGCTTATCGGGTGAAGATACGCAGTATTTT.